What follows describes a single T cell receptor (beta chain). The CDR3 runs 16 residues. The trim removed 4 bases at V and 0 bases at J, leaving 9 bases unmatched. CDR1 and CDR2 (germline): MNHEY, SVGAGI. TCRdb's table, derived via immunoSEQ multiplex PCR, lists solely in-frame clones and lacks some. The sample lists roughly 280,000 clones, more than 80% occurring once. Cohorts were based on clinical histories the participants reported. The record originates from a study of blood T cell repertoires in COVID-19. The TCR was taken from a woman under 30 who had recovered from COVID-19. What was sequenced was PBMCs or T cells enriched from blood (not recorded which). The chain employs TRBV6-5 and TRBJ2-7; TRBD1 matches at 7 bases. CDR3 in DNA: TGTGCCAGCAGTTTCTCTGGACAGGATATCTCCTACGAGCAGTACTTC. Translated, it gives CASSFSGQDISYEQYF.